This TCR beta chain derives from a study of neurological immune-mediated disorders. Germline CDR1 reads MGHRA; CDR2 reads YSYEKL. CDR3 size: 15 residues. The ends were cut back, 1 base at V and 1 base at J, with 10 bases in the middle. This clonotype appeared many times. Preparation of the unsorted libraries drew on 2 million PBMCs stored at -80 C. MiXCR, applied by TCRdb to the 5' RACE reads, yields one record per CDR3 protein. The data show 50,000 to 70,000 distinct CDR3 sequences, with 3.4% seen just once and approximately 3.5% held by the top ten. The TCR was taken from a man aged 35 to 55 with multiple sclerosis. This chain connects TRBV4-1 to TRBJ2-5; D is unresolved. The sample comprised PBMCs. The CDR3 loop reads CASSQGPHTQETQYF. The CDR3 DNA reads as TGCGCCAGCAGCCAAGGACCCCATACCCAAGAGACCCAGTACTTC.